What follows are 17 T cell receptor beta chains derived from one specimen sequenced in a study of T-cell reconstitution after alpha-beta-depleted transplantation in children. The library targeted TCRbeta and was prepared with unique molecular identifiers. MiXCR, applied by TCRdb to the PCR reads, yields one record per CDR3 protein. The sample includes over 400,000 distinct CDR3 sequences, approximately 12% of them seen just once. The sample was PBMCs from the stem cell graft donor, taken from the stem cell graft. The receptors were sampled from a human donor who donated a stem cell graft to a child with combined immunodeficiency.

This clonotype was recorded at least ten times. This chain joins TRBV12-3 or TRBV12-4 and TRBJ2-5; 8 bases agree with TRBD2. Trimming took 6 bases from V and 5 from J; bases not matched to a gene: 14. The CDR3 spans 16 residues. The chain's CDR3 is CASSTGLAPVGETQYF. The DNA of the CDR3 is TGTGCCAGCAGCACTGGACTAGCCCCAGTCGGGGAGACCCAGTACTTC.

Only one count was recorded for this clonotype. The chain employs TRBV20-1 and TRBJ2-2; 15 positions agree with TRBD2. CDR3 size: 17 residues. CDR1 is DFQATT, CDR2 SNEGSKA, per germline (reference sequence). Unmatched junction bases numbered 6, after V lost 6 bases and J lost 1 base. The CDR3, as DNA: TGCAGTGCCTACCCGGGACTAGCGGGAGGGAACACCGGGGAGCTGTTTTTT. Translation: CSAYPGLAGGNTGELFF.

Only a few counts were recorded for this clonotype. CDR3 nucleotide sequence: TGTGCCAGCAGCTTAGTGGCTAGCGGGAGAGTCTATGAGCAGTTCTTC. It encodes CASSLVASGRVYEQFF. The genes are TRBV7-9 and TRBJ2-1; 10 bases map to TRBD2. CDR3 length equals 16 residues. CDR1 is SEHNR and CDR2 is FQNEAQ in the germline V gene (reference sequence). V shed 1 base, J shed 8 bases, and the junction held 8 bases outside the gene matches.

This clonotype was detected many times. The chain has TRBV12-3 or TRBV12-4 and TRBJ1-1, with D tentatively TRBD1 (6 bases). This CDR3 region has 14 residues. V was shortened by 1 base and J by 6 bases, with 12 bases between the two germline ends. In DNA, the CDR3 is TGTGCCAGCAGTTTAGGACCCCGGGGGCCTGAAGCTTTCTTT. Its protein product is CASSLGPRGPEAFF.

V and J are TRBV20-1 and TRBJ1-6; D might be TRBD1 (5 bases). Germline V gene lookup returns CDR1 DFQATT and CDR2 SNEGSKA (reference sequence). This CDR3 is 17 amino acids long. The CDR3, as DNA: TGCAGGAGGGGCCCCTCTTGGTCGACGGAGGGTGGTTCACCCCTCCACTTT. Its protein is CRRGPSWSTEGGSPLHF.

This clonotype was observed at least ten times. This rearrangement joins TRBV12-3 or TRBV12-4 to TRBJ2-3, with 7 bases lining up with TRBD1. The V segment lost 5 bases and the J segment 4 bases; nucleotides outside the gene matches: 9. CDR3 length: 15 amino acids. The CDR3 loop reads CASSLRQGTADTQYF. CDR3 bases: TGTGCCAGCAGTCTTAGACAGGGAACAGCAGATACGCAGTATTTT.

The chain employs TRBV6-1 and TRBJ2-1; D call uncertain. In germline, CDR1 is MNHNS, CDR2 SASEGT. This CDR3 has 16 residues. V lost 5 bases and J lost 6, with 20 bases in between. As DNA, the CDR3 is TGTGCCAGCAGTACCACGAGGCTAGATTTATCCAATGAGCAGTTCTTC. Translation: CASSTTRLDLSNEQFF.

The rearrangement joins TRBV19 to TRBJ1-1, with a weak D call TRBD1 (5 bases). The germline V gene has CDR1 LNHDA and CDR2 SQIVND (reference sequence). V lost 3 bases and J lost 0, with 11 bases in between. The CDR3 has 15 residues. CDR3 coding DNA: TGTGCCAGTAGTATGCCGCCAGGGCTGAACACTGAAGCTTTCTTT. Protein sequence: CASSMPPGLNTEAFF.

This clonotype was observed a few times. V usage is TRBV7-2 and J usage is TRBJ2-7; 7 bases match TRBD2. Germline CDR1 is SGHTA and CDR2 is FQGNSA. CDR3 length: 14 amino acids. With V trimmed by 5 bases and J by 5 bases, 9 bases remained unmatched. The CDR3 spells CASSLVGDYDEQYF. The CDR3 nucleotides read TGTGCCAGCAGCCTAGTGGGGGACTATGACGAGCAGTACTTC. Using reference TRBV7-2 and TRBJ2-7 for the parts outside the CDR3, the full variable domain is GAGVSQSPSNKVTEKGKDVELRCDPISGHTALYWYRQSLGQGLEFLIYFQGNSAPDKSGLPSDRFSAERTGGSVSTLTIQRTQQEDSAVYLCASSLVGDYDEQYFGPGTRLTVT.

This sequence joins TRBV27 and TRBJ2-7; weak D call: TRBD2 (6 bases). Germline V gives CDR1 MNHEY, CDR2 SMNVEV (reference sequence). Trimming removed 0 bases from V and 6 bases from J, with 9 bases in between. The length of the CDR3 is 13 residues. CDR3 loop: CASSLSMGGEQYF. DNA of the CDR3: TGTGCCAGCAGTTTATCGATGGGGGGCGAGCAGTACTTC.

Comments on this clonotype: A much larger clone differs by one base, so this may be a read error. The chain links TRBV27 to TRBJ2-1; D is perhaps TRBD1 (6 bases). This CDR3 spans 15 amino acids. V was cut by 2 bases and J by 10 bases, with 18 bases left in between. Looked up from germline, CDR1 is MNHEY and CDR2 is SMNVEV (reference sequence). The CDR3 region is CASSLRTHTGSEQFF. The CDR3 DNA sequence: TGTGCCAGCAGTTTAAGGACCCACACAGGGAGCGAGCAGTTCTTC.

V usage is TRBV11-1 and J usage is TRBJ2-5, with 8 bases fitting TRBD1. Trimming took 1 base from V and 5 from J; bases not matched to a gene: 18. This CDR3 has 19 amino acids. Germline CDR1 is SGHAT and CDR2 is FQDESV (reference sequence). CDR3 region: CASSLGRQGASQRLETQYF. The CDR3 nucleotides are TGTGCCAGCAGCTTAGGTCGCCAGGGGGCGTCACAACGTCTCGAGACCCAGTACTTC.

This chain uses TRBV29-1 with TRBJ2-1; 7 bases map to TRBD1. Germline V gene sequence: CDR1 SQVTM, CDR2 ANQGSEA. There are 13 residues in the CDR3. Trimming took 2 bases from V and 7 from J; bases not matched to a gene: 5. The CDR3 loop is CSVESRGLNEQFF. The CDR3 DNA follows: TGCAGCGTTGAATCCAGGGGGTTAAATGAGCAGTTCTTC.

This clonotype was observed many times. The V and J genes are TRBV15 and TRBJ1-3; D unresolved. The V gene's germline CDR1 is LNHNV and CDR2 YYDKDF (reference sequence). The CDR3 runs to 14 residues. V was cut by 0 bases and J by 2 bases, with 5 bases left in between. Written as DNA, the CDR3 is TGTGCCACCAGCAGAGATGTGGCTGGAAACACCATATATTTT. This encodes CATSRDVAGNTIYF.

This clonotype appeared many times. J is TRBJ2-3 and V is TRBV12-3 or TRBV12-4; D tentatively fits TRBD1 or TRBD2 (5 bases each). The CDR3 has 15 amino acids. V lost 3 bases and J lost 0, with 10 bases in between. The CDR3 loop reads CASSLGDWSTDTQYF. As DNA, the CDR3 is TGTGCCAGCAGTTTGGGGGATTGGAGCACAGATACGCAGTATTTT.

The table lists this clonotype with a few counts. This sequence joins TRBV20-1 and TRBJ1-4, with D possibly being TRBD1 (5 bases). This CDR3 has 11 amino acids. CDR1 and CDR2 from the germline V gene are DFQATT and SNEGSKA (reference sequence). With 6 bases removed from V and 12 bases from J, the gap between germline ends came to 14 bases. CDR3 region: CSAQGAGQLFF. The CDR3 coding sequence is TGCAGTGCCCAGGGTGCGGGACAACTGTTTTTT.

This clonotype was observed at least ten times. This chain links TRBV5-1 with TRBJ1-4, with D unclear. Trimming removed 1 base at V and 0 bases at J, with 7 bases between. Germline lookup yields CDR1 SGHRS and CDR2 YFSETQ. The CDR3 loop spans 15 amino acids. The CDR3 loop reads CASSLRTATNEKLFF. For the CDR3, the DNA is TGCGCCAGCAGCTTGCGAACTGCAACTAATGAAAAACTGTTTTTT. The full variable domain, its missing parts supplied by reference TRBV5-1 and TRBJ1-4, is KAGVTQTPRYLIKTRGQQVTLSCSPISGHRSVSWYQQTPGQGLQFLFEYFSETQRNKGNFPGRFSGRQFSNSRSEMNVSTLELGDSALYLCASSLRTATNEKLFFGSGTQLSVL.